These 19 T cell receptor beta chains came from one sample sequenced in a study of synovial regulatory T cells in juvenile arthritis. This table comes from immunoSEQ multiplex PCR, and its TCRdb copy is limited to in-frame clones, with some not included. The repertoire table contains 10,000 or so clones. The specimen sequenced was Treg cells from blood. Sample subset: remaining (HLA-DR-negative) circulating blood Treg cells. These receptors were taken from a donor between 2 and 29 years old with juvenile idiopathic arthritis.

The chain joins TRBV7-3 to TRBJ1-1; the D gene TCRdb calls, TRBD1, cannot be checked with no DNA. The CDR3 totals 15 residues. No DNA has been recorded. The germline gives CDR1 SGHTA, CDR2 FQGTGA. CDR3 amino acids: CASSLTGGRDTEAFF.

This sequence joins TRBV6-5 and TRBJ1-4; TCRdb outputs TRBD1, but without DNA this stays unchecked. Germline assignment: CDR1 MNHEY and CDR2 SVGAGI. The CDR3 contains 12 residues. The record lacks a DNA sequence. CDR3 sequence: CASRQGFEKLFF.

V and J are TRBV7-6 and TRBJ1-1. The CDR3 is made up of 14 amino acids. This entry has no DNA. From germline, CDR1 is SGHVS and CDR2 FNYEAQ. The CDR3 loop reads CASSLAGGNTEAFF.

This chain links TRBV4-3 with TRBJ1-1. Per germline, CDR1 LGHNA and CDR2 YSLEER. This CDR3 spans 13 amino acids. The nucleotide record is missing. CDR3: CASRRDLESEAFF.

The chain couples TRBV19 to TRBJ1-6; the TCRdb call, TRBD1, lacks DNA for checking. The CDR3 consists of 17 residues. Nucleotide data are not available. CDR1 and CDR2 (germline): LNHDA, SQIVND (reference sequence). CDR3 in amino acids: CASSIVGDEMMDSPLHF.

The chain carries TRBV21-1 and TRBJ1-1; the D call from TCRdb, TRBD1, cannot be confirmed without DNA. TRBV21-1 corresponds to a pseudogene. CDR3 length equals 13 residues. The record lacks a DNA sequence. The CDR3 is CASGEGGGTEAFF.

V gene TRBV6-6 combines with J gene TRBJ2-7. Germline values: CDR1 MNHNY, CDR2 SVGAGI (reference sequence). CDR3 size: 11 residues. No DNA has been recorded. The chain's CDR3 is CASRGIYEQYF.

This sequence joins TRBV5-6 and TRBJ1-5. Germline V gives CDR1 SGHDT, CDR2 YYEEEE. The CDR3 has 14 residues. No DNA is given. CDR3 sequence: CASSLVGSYQPQHF.

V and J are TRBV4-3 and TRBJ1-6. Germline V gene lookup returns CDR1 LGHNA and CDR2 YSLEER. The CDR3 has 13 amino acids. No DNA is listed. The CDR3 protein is CASSQERNSPLHF.

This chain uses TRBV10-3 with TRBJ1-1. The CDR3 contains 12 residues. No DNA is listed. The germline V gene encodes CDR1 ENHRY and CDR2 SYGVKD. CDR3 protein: CAIRGVSTEAFF.

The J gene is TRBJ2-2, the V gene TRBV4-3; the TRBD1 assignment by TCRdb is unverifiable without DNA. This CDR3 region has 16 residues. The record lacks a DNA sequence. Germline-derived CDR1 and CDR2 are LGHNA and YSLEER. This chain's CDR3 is CASSQGGFLGTGELFF.

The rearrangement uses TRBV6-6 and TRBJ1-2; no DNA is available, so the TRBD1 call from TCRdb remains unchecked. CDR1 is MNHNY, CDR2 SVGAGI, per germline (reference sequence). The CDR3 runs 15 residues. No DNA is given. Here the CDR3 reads CASSYSNRQGSGYTF.

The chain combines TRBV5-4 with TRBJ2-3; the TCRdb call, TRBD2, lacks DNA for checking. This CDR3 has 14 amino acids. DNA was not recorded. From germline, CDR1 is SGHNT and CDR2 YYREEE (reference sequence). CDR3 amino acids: CASSFRADTDTQYF.

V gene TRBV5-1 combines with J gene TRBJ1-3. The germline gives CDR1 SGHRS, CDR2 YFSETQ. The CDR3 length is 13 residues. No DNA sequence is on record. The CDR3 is CASGGRNGNTIYF.

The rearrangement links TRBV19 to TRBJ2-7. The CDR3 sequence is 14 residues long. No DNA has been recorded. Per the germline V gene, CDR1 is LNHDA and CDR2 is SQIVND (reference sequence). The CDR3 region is CASSIKPVGVEQYF.

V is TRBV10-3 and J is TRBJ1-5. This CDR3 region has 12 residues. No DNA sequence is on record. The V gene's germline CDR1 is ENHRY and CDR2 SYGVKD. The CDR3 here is CAISESRQPQHF.

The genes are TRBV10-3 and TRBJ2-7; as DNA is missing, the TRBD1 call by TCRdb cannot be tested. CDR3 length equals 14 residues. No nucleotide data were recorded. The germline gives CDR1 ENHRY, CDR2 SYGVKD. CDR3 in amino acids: CAISGGTEDYEQYF.

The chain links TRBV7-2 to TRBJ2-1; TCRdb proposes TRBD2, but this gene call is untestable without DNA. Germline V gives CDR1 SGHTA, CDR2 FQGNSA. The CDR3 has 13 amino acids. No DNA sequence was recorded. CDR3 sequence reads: CASRLGGNNEQFF.

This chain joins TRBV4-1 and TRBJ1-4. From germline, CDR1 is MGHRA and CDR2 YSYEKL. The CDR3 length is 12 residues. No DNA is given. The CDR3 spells CASSQDREKLFF.